This is a list of T cell receptor beta chains from one sample in a study of regulatory T cells in long-lasting Graves disease. A single record per CDR3 protein comes from TCRdb applying MiXCR to the multiplex PCR reads. Altogether more than 300,000 distinct CDR3 sequences are present, around a fifth being singletons, with the ten largest covering 25% to 30%. Sequencing was performed on peripheral blood mononuclear cells (PBMCs), taken when the disease was refractory, from a patient treated with antithyroid drugs. The receptor source for this set is a female donor with Graves disease. The CDR3 runs from the conserved cysteine through the conserved F or W. A D gene is named only where the DNA matches it firmly. The size field is filled for only some rows; it gives once, few, many or a size class.

size,J,V,D,CDR3,DNA
few,TRBJ2-2,TRBV27,.,CASSLGGPAGELFF,TGTGCCAGCAGTTTAGGGGGTCCCGCCGGGGAGCTGTTTTTT
many,TRBJ1-1,TRBV7-6,.,CASSLASLATGTEAFF,TGTGCCAGCAGCTTAGCGTCTCTGGCCACGGGCACTGAAGCTTTCTTT
few,TRBJ2-4,TRBV20-1,TRBD1,CSAREGQGLAKNIQYF,TGCAGTGCTAGAGAAGGACAGGGCCTAGCCAAAAACATTCAGTACTTC
.,TRBJ1-2,TRBV5-1,.,CASSLDGNRYGYTF,TGCGCCAGCAGCTTGGATGGAAACCGATATGGCTACACCTTC
many,TRBJ1-2,TRBV28,.,CASSHRYHPDGYTF,TGTGCCAGCAGCCACCGGTATCACCCCGATGGCTACACCTTC
few,TRBJ1-5,TRBV20-1,.,CSARDEGIVGPQPQHF,TGCAGTGCTAGAGATGAGGGGATAGTGGGACCTCAGCCCCAGCATTTT
.,TRBJ2-5,TRBV5-4,TRBD2,CASSLVLAGGKETQYF,TGTGCCAGCAGCTTGGTCCTAGCGGGGGGGAAAGAGACCCAGTACTTC
.,TRBJ2-7,TRBV7-2,.,CASSSDRAHIYEQYF,TGTGCCAGCAGCTCAGACCGGGCCCACATCTACGAGCAGTACTTC
many,TRBJ1-5,TRBV6-9,.,CASSYLANQPQHF,TGTGCCAGCAGTTACTTGGCCAATCAGCCCCAGCATTTT
many,TRBJ1-5,TRBV6-1,TRBD1,CASNRGPDQPQHF,TGTGCCAGTAACAGGGGACCGGATCAGCCCCAGCATTTT
many,TRBJ2-7,TRBV2,.,CASSELAGSSGEQYF,TGTGCCAGCAGTGAACTTGCCGGGAGTTCGGGGGAGCAGTACTTC
many,TRBJ1-5,TRBV12-5,TRBD1,CASGFHPGQAFRQPQHF,TGTGCTAGTGGTTTTCATCCGGGACAGGCGTTCCGGCAGCCCCAGCATTTT
.,TRBJ1-5,TRBV5-6,.,CASSLGRIQPQHF,TGTGCCAGCAGCTTGGGACGGATACAGCCCCAGCATTTT
many,TRBJ1-5,TRBV27,.,CASSSSVGQPQHF,TGTGCCAGCAGTTCCTCTGTCGGCCAGCCCCAGCATTTT
few,TRBJ1-5,TRBV6-1,.,CASSGAGHKVGGNQPQHF,TGTGCCAGCAGTGGAGCAGGGCATAAGGTCGGGGGCAATCAGCCCCAGCATTTT
many,TRBJ2-2,TRBV2,.,CASQEQGPAGELFF,TGTGCCAGCCAGGAGCAGGGCCCGGCCGGGGAGCTGTTTTTT
many,TRBJ1-4,TRBV28,TRBD1,CASRINRGKYEKLFF,TGTGCCAGCAGGATTAACAGGGGGAAGTATGAAAAACTGTTTTTT
many,TRBJ2-5,TRBV25-1,.,CASSTYGRAQETQYF,TGTGCCAGCAGTACCTACGGCAGGGCTCAAGAGACCCAGTACTTC
few,TRBJ2-5,TRBV5-5,.,CASSLATGHRDRIQYF,TGTGCCAGCAGCTTGGCCACCGGACACAGAGACCGGATCCAGTACTTC
once,TRBJ1-4,TRBV9,.,CASSFGTRNEKLFF,TGTGCCAGCAGCTTTGGGACAAGGAATGAAAAACTGTTTTTT
many,TRBJ2-7,TRBV12-3/TRBV12-4,TRBD2,CASRWRGSSYEQYF,TGTGCCAGCAGGTGGCGGGGGAGCTCCTACGAGCAGTACTTC
.,TRBJ1-5,TRBV29-1,.,CSARSADNQPQHF,TGCAGCGCCCGGTCGGCAGATAATCAGCCCCAGCATTTT
many,TRBJ1-4,TRBV6-5,.,CASSYEGTPREKLFF,TGTGCCAGCAGTTACGAGGGGACACCGCGTGAAAAACTGTTTTTT
many,TRBJ1-4,TRBV20-1,.,CSTLREKLFF,TGCAGTACATTAAGAGAAAAACTGTTTTTT
few,TRBJ2-7,TRBV20-1,.,CSARDERSYEQYF,TGCAGTGCTAGAGATGAAAGGAGCTACGAGCAGTACTTC
.,TRBJ2-7,TRBV2,TRBD2,CASSGHPGLAGSYEQYF,TGTGCCAGCAGCGGGCATCCGGGACTAGCGGGGTCCTACGAGCAGTACTTC
.,TRBJ2-3,TRBV5-1,TRBD2,CASSVGLAGGPLKADTQYF,TGCGCCAGCAGCGTCGGACTAGCGGGGGGGCCACTAAAGGCAGATACGCAGTATTTT
.,TRBJ2-3,TRBV5-6,.,CASSSTVRRADTDTQYF,TGTGCCAGCAGCTCCACCGTTCGTCGGGCGGACACAGATACGCAGTATTTT
.,TRBJ2-7,TRBV3-1,TRBD2,CASSQSGLISYEQYF,TGTGCCAGCAGCCAATCGGGACTAATATCCTACGAGCAGTACTTC
.,TRBJ1-1,TRBV20-1,.,CSDSHRENTEAFF,TGCAGTGATTCCCACAGGGAGAACACTGAAGCTTTCTTT
many,TRBJ2-7,TRBV11-2,TRBD1,CASSSDALDRGFYEQYF,TGTGCCAGCAGCTCCGACGCCTTGGACAGGGGGTTCTACGAGCAGTACTTC
.,TRBJ1-1,TRBV12-3/TRBV12-4,.,CASKKDRNEAFF,TGTGCCAGCAAAAAAGACCGGAACGAAGCTTTCTTT
.,TRBJ1-2,TRBV9,.,CASSVAYGGGDGYTF,TGTGCCAGCAGCGTAGCTTATGGGGGCGGTGACGGCTACACCTTC
.,TRBJ2-7,TRBV12-3/TRBV12-4,.,CASSPVYRDYEQYF,TGTGCCAGCAGCCCGGTATACAGAGATTACGAGCAGTACTTC
.,TRBJ2-3,TRBV12-3/TRBV12-4,TRBD2,CASRYLASGTTDTQYF,TGTGCCAGCAGGTACCTCGCTAGCGGTACCACAGATACGCAGTATTTT
many,TRBJ2-7,TRBV28,.,CASSQLSGEQYF,TGTGCCAGCAGCCAACTTTCGGGCGAGCAGTACTTC
few,TRBJ1-5,TRBV7-9,TRBD1,CASSLENRGQPQHF,TGTGCCAGCAGCTTAGAAAACAGGGGTCAGCCCCAGCATTTT
many,TRBJ2-7,TRBV7-8,.,CASSLVRATYEQYF,TGTGCCAGCAGCTTAGTGCGGGCAACCTACGAGCAGTACTTC
many,TRBJ1-1,TRBV15,.,CATSRIQGLAFF,TGTGCCACCAGCAGAATTCAGGGTCTGGCTTTCTTT
.,TRBJ1-1,TRBV3-1,.,CASSHPGQGLNTEAFF,TGTGCCAGCAGCCACCCGGGGCAGGGATTGAACACTGAAGCTTTCTTT
.,TRBJ2-1,TRBV18,.,CASSPGVGGYNEQFF,TGTGCCAGCTCACCGGGGGTCGGGGGTTACAATGAGCAGTTCTTC
.,TRBJ2-5,TRBV2,.,CASRRGTEETQYF,TGTGCCAGCAGACGGGGGACAGAAGAGACCCAGTACTTC
many,TRBJ2-7,TRBV20-1,.,CSARREDRPSSYEQYF,TGCAGTGCTAGGAGAGAAGACAGGCCCAGCTCCTACGAGCAGTACTTC
many,TRBJ2-7,TRBV7-9,.,CASSPAGNYEQYF,TGTGCCAGCAGCCCGGCGGGGAACTACGAGCAGTACTTC
once,TRBJ2-2,TRBV7-8,TRBD2,CASSLDPGGPPGELFF,TGTGCCAGCAGCTTAGATCCGGGGGGGCCTCCCGGGGAGCTGTTTTTT